These 8 T cell receptor beta chains were all obtained from the same sample, sequenced in a study of blood T cell repertoires in COVID-19. TCRdb's copy holds only in-frame clones and misses some; the assay was immunoSEQ multiplex PCR. The table includes about 280,000 clones, around 90% detected once. Sequencing was done on a sample of peripheral blood. These receptors were taken from a man aged 50-59 years with acute or convalescent COVID-19.

CDR3 sequence (DNA): TGTGCCAGCAGCTTAGTGGGAGGGCCCCAGCATTTT. It is translated as CASSLVGGPQHF. This chain joins TRBV7-9 and TRBJ1-5; no clear D gene. Germline-derived CDR1 and CDR2 are SEHNR and FQNEAQ (reference sequence). Trimming pared 1 base from V and 9 bases from J, leaving 7 bases between. The CDR3 spans 12 residues.

The rearrangement links TRBV7-9 to TRBJ2-1, with TRBD2 as a possible D gene (6 bases). Germline V lookup: CDR1 SEHNR, CDR2 FQNEAQ (reference sequence). V gave up 7 bases and J gave up 4 bases, with 11 bases separating them. The CDR3 extends over 13 amino acids. CDR3 nucleotides: TGTGCCAGCAATCCGGGGGATTACAATGAGCAGTTCTTC. Translation gives CASNPGDYNEQFF.

CDR3 protein: CASSLSPGDEQYF. The DNA of the CDR3 is TGCGCCAGCAGCTTGTCCCCCGGGGACGAGCAGTACTTC. The V and J genes are TRBV5-1 and TRBJ2-7, with D possibly TRBD2 on 5 matching bases. Germline CDR1 reads SGHRS; CDR2 reads YFSETQ. The CDR3 has 13 residues. V lost 1 base, J lost 5 bases, and 10 bases lay in between.

The V gene is TRBV12-3 or TRBV12-4, the J gene TRBJ1-5; no reliable D call. This CDR3 is built from 12 residues. V was pared by 5 bases and J by 5 bases, with 7 bases between. CDR3 sequence reads: CASSPRYQPQHF. The CDR3, as DNA: TGTGCCAGCAGTCCCCGGTATCAGCCCCAGCATTTT.

V usage is TRBV30 and J usage is TRBJ1-2; D is undetermined. The germline V gene has CDR1 GTSNPN and CDR2 SVGIG (reference sequence). V lost 3 bases and J lost 8, with 10 bases in between. The CDR3 extends over 11 amino acids. The CDR3 DNA reads TGTGCCTGGAGGGGAGGGCTGGGCTACACCTTC. This sequence encodes CAWRGGLGYTF.

This clone was counted many times. J is TRBJ1-3 and V is TRBV5-1; D is uncertain. From germline, CDR1 is SGHRS and CDR2 YFSETQ. The CDR3 consists of 13 residues. The V end was cut by 4 bases, the J end by 1 base, with 6 bases between. The CDR3 nucleotides read TGCGCCAGCAGCCGGGATTCTGGAAACACCATATATTTT. Translating gives CASSRDSGNTIYF.

The chain employs TRBV19 and TRBJ2-3; 7 positions match TRBD2. CDR1 and CDR2 from the germline V gene are LNHDA and SQIVND (reference sequence). V lost 7 bases to trimming and J lost 0 bases; unmatched junction nucleotides: 4. The CDR3 is 14 amino acids. DNA for the CDR3: TGTGCCAGTACCCCCGGGGGGAGCACAGATACGCAGTATTTT. Protein: CASTPGGSTDTQYF.

The rearrangement joins TRBV5-4 to TRBJ2-7; 7 bases map to TRBD2. Germline assignment: CDR1 SGHNT and CDR2 YYREEE (reference sequence). With 0 bases clipped from V and 2 bases from J, the junction kept 8 bases outside the gene matches. This CDR3 region has 16 residues. The CDR3: CASSLGGGVDPYEQYF. The CDR3 DNA sequence: TGTGCCAGCAGCTTGGGTGGGGGGGTCGACCCCTACGAGCAGTACTTC.